The 3 T cell receptor beta chains presented below share a single source sample, sequenced in a study of cytomegalovirus exposure and HLA in healthy donors. The method was immunoSEQ multiplex PCR; TCRdb's version includes in-frame clones alone and lacks a portion of them. This table has around 130,000 clones, nearly 90% appearing once. Specimen: PBMCs. Every receptor here comes from a young man in good health and CMV-seronegative.

The CDR3 loop reads CASGLALAGQETQYF. CDR3 DNA sequence: TGTGCTAGTGGTTTGGCTCTAGCGGGCCAAGAGACCCAGTACTTC. The V call is TRBV12-5, the J call TRBJ2-5, with 8 nucleotides matching TRBD2. This CDR3 is 15 amino acids long. J lost 1 base, V lost 1 base, and 2 bases had no gene match. Germline-derived CDR1 and CDR2 are LGHNT and FRNRAP.

This chain joins TRBV13 and TRBJ1-3; no firm D call. The CDR3 sequence is 12 residues long. Trimming took 5 bases from V and 4 from J, leaving 6 bases between them. Germline CDR1 reads PRHDT; CDR2 reads FYEKMQ (reference sequence). This chain's CDR3 is CASSPQGNTIYF. Here the CDR3 DNA reads TGTGCCAGCAGCCCCCAGGGAAACACCATATATTTT.

The DNA for the CDR3 is TGCGCCAGCAGCCTCGCAGGGGCGGGGGGGTACAATGAGCAGTTCTTC. Amino acids: CASSLAGAGGYNEQFF. The rearrangement uses TRBV4-1 and TRBJ2-1; 9 bases are a match to TRBD2. CDR3 length: 16 amino acids. Unmatched junction bases numbered 8, after V lost 4 bases and J lost 4 bases. CDR1 MGHRA and CDR2 YSYEKL come from the germline V gene.